This T cell receptor beta chain is from a study of blood T cell repertoires in COVID-19. Looking at the study overall: Sites in the United States, Italy and Spain provided acute and convalescent COVID-19 samples. The analysed material was cDNA or gDNA that came from T cells, B-cell-depleted T cells, or PBMCs.

Enrollment of patients from Seattle took place during active infection, with longitudinal follow-up. In the authors' methods: Estimation of nucleated cell counts relied on the amplification of reference gene primers. TCRdb's copy holds only in-frame clones and misses some; the assay was immunoSEQ multiplex PCR. From that table come the V and J calls and clone size; the DNA was used to work out D and trimming. The profile shows under 250,000 clones, about 82% of them singletons. The V and J ends lost 10 bases and 3 bases, in that order; junction bases with no gene match: 6. The CDR3 contains 14 residues. Germline V gene sequence: CDR1 SNHLY, CDR2 FYNNEI.

The sequencing sample was made of peripheral blood. The rearrangement links TRBV2 to TRBJ2-5; 12 bases are a match to TRBD2. The TCR was taken from a woman aged 80 or over with COVID-19, enrolled during active disease. CDR3 region: CATRTSGGKETQYF. The CDR3 DNA reads TGTGCCACCCGTACTAGCGGGGGGAAAGAGACCCAGTACTTC.